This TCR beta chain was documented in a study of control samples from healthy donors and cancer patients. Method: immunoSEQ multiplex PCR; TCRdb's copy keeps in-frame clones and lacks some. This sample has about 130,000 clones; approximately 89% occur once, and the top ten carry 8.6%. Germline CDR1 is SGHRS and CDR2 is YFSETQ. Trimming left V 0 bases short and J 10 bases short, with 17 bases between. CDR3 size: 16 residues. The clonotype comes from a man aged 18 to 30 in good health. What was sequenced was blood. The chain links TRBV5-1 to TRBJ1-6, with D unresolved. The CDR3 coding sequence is TGCGCCAGCAGCTTGGATGGAGGCCGGGGAAGATCACCCCTCCACTTT. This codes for CASSLDGGRGRSPLHF. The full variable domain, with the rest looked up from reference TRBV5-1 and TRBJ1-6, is KAGVTQTPRYLIKTRGQQVTLSCSPISGHRSVSWYQQTPGQGLQFLFEYFSETQRNKGNFPGRFSGRQFSNSRSEMNVSTLELGDSALYLCASSLDGGRGRSPLHFGNGTRLTVT.